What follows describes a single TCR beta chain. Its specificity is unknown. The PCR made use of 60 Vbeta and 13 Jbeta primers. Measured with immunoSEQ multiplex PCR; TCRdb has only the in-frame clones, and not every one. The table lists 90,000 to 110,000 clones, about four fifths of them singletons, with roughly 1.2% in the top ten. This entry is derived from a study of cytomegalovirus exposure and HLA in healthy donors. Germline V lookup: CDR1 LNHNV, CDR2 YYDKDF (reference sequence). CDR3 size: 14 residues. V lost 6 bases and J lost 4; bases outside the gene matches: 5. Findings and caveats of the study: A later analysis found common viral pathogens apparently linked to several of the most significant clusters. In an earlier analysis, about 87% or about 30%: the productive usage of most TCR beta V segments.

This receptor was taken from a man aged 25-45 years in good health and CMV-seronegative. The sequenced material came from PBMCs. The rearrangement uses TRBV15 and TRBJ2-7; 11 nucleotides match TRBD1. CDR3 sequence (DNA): TGTGCCACCAGTCCCGGGACAGGGGGGTACGAGCAGTACTTC. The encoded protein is CATSPGTGGYEQYF.